These T cell receptor beta chains were read from a single sample in a study of blood T cell repertoires in COVID-19. Method: immunoSEQ multiplex PCR; TCRdb's copy keeps in-frame clones and lacks some. Here the sample spans over 200,000 clones, about 86% being singletons. The sequenced material came from PBMCs or T cells enriched from blood (not recorded which). Receptors were obtained from a woman in her 50s in a cohort exposed to, infected with or recovered from COVID-19 (not recorded which). The CDR3 runs from the conserved cysteine through the conserved F or W. D genes are given only for firm matches.

cdr3_length	d_call	v_call	cdr3_aa
16	TRBD1	TRBV4-1	CASSQTGTGDNQPQHF
15	TRBD1	TRBV9	CASSPPSGTDYGYTF
16	TRBD2	TRBV5-4	CASSPGTSGGAMTQYF
14	TRBD1	TRBV5-8	CASSPRTGNQPQHF
13	NA	TRBV12-3/TRBV12-4	CASSRVPGNTIYF
16	TRBD1	TRBV13	CASSLTGTAKAYGYTF
13	TRBD1	TRBV15	CATSRGTGEEQYF
19	NA	TRBV7-5	CARSLELAGGRSSYNEQFF
13	NA	TRBV28	CASSLRDPYEQYF
18	TRBD2	TRBV27	CASRPRTSGPSMRTEQYF
15	TRBD1	TRBV7-2	CASSSEGALLTEQFF
13	NA	TRBV14	CASSQGQGYGYTF
12	NA	TRBV7-3	CASSSVNTEAFF
15	TRBD1	TRBV15	CATSTTGGQDQPQHF